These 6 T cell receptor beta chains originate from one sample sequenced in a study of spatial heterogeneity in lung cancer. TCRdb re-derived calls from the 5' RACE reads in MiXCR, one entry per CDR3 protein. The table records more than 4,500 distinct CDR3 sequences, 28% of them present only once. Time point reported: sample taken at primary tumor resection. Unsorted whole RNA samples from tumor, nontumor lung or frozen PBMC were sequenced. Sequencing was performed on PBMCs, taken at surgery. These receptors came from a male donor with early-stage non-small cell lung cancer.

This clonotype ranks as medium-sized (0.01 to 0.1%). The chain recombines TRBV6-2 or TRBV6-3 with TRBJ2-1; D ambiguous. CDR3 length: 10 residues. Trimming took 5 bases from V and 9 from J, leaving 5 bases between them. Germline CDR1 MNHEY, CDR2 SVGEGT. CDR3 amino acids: CASSDFEQFF. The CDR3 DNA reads TGTGCCAGCAGTGATTTTGAGCAGTTCTTC.

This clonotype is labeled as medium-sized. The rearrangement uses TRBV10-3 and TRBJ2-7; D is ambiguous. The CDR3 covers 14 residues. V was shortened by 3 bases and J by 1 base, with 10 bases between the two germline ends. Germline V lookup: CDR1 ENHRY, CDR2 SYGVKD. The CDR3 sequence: CAISDRVSSYEQYF. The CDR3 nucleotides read TGTGCCATCAGTGACCGTGTGAGTTCCTACGAGCAGTACTTC.

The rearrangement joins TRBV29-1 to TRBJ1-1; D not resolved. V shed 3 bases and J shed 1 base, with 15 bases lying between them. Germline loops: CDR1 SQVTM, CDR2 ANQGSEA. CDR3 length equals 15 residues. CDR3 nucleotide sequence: TGCAGCGTTGACGTCGGGAGAAACTGGAACACTGAAGCTTTCTTT. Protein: CSVDVGRNWNTEAFF.

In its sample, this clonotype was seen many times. CDR3 nucleotides: TGTGCCAGCAGCGGGCGGGACATCGGGGGTGGCTACGAGCAGTACTTC. Its translation: CASSGRDIGGGYEQYF. This chain joins TRBV7-2 and TRBJ2-7, with D perhaps matching TRBD1 or TRBD2 (6 bases each). With 5 bases removed from V and 3 bases from J, the gap between germline ends came to 20 bases. In germline, CDR1 is SGHTA, CDR2 FQGNSA. The CDR3 is 16 amino acids.

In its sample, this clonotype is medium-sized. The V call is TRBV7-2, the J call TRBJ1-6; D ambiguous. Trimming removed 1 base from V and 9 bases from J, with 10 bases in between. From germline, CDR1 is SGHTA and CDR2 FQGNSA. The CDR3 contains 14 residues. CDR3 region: CASSLGGGGSPLHF. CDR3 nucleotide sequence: TGTGCCAGCAGCTTAGGTGGCGGCGGTTCACCCCTCCACTTT. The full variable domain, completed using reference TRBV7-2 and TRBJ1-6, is GAGVSQSPSNKVTEKGKDVELRCDPISGHTALYWYRQSLGQGLEFLIYFQGNSAPDKSGLPSDRFSAERTGGSVSTLTIQRTQQEDSAVYLCASSLGGGGSPLHFGNGTRLTVT.

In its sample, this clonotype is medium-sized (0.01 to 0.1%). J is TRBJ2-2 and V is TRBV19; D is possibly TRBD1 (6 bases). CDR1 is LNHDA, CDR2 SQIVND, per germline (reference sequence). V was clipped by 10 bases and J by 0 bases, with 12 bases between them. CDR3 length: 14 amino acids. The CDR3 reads CATSGTTNTGELFF. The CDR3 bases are TGTGCCACCTCCGGGACAACGAACACCGGGGAGCTGTTTTTT.